This T cell receptor (beta chain) was sequenced in a study of cytomegalovirus exposure and HLA in healthy donors. Study outcomes and limitations: The study put 150 or so TCR beta chains on its list as cytomegalovirus-associated.

The method was immunoSEQ multiplex PCR; TCRdb's version includes in-frame clones alone and lacks a portion of them. Among about 160,000 clones listed, around nine tenths were seen once. V lost 1 base and J 3 bases, leaving 10 bases between the germline ends. CDR1 is MNHEY and CDR2 is SMNVEV in the germline V gene (reference sequence). This CDR3 comprises 14 residues. About this clone itself: The antigen remains unidentified.

This sequence was found in a man between 18 and 29 years old in good health and CMV-seronegative. The rearrangement joins TRBV27 to TRBJ2-7, with D perhaps TRBD2 (6 bases). The sequenced sample consisted of PBMCs. The CDR3 bases are TGTGCCAGCAGTTTATTGGCGGGATACTACGAGCAGTACTTC. Translating it yields CASSLLAGYYEQYF.